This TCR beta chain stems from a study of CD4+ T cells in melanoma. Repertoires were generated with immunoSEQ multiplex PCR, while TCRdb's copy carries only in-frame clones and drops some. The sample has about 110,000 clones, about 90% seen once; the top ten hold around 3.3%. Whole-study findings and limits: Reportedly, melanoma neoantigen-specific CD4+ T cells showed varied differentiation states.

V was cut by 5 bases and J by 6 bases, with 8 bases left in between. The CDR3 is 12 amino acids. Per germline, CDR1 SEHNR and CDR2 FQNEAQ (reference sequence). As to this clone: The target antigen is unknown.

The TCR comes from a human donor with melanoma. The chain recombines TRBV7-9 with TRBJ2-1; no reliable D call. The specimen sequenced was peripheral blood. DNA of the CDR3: TGTGCCAGCAGCCAGACTCCCAATGAGCAGTTCTTC. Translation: CASSQTPNEQFF.